The 7 T cell receptor beta chains listed next were all sequenced from one sample in a study of yellow fever vaccine responses in identical twins (dated by TCRdb to between 2017 and 2018). Library generation was performed with RT-PCR. Sequencing was carried out with an Illumina HiSeq 2500. TCRdb redid the processing of the public reads, applying fastp at Q25 and MiXCR, and retained in-frame beta chains. Rows matching on CDR3 protein sequence are summarized as one entry with the most common DNA and genes. This sample has 7,500 to 10,000 distinct CDR3 sequences in its table, and approximately 80% of those were observed once. The ten largest clones take up 2.1% of the sample. Here the sequenced sample was T cells from blood (PBMCs), unsorted or a sorted subset (not recorded which), taken before or after yellow fever vaccination (not recorded which). All receptors come from a young woman who received the yellow fever vaccine. Donor details come from another sample of the same person, matched by shared clones.

The chain links TRBV2 to TRBJ1-3, with D tentatively TRBD1 (5 bases). V dropped 4 bases and J dropped 2 bases, with 6 bases sitting between them. The CDR3 totals 13 residues. Germline loops: CDR1 SNHLY, CDR2 FYNNEI. CDR3 in amino acids: CASSGGAGNTIYF. The CDR3 nucleotides read TGTGCCAGCAGTGGAGGGGCTGGAAACACCATATATTTT.

V and J are TRBV2 and TRBJ2-1; 11 positions match TRBD2. J was trimmed by 3 bases and V by 7 bases; bases with no gene match: 5. The V gene's germline CDR1 is SNHLY and CDR2 FYNNEI. This CDR3 region has 15 residues. The DNA for the CDR3 is TGTGCCAGCAATAAACTAGCGGGGGACTACAATGAGCAGTTCTTC. Amino acids: CASNKLAGDYNEQFF.

The V and J genes are TRBV11-1 and TRBJ1-1; D gene ambiguous. Per the germline V gene, CDR1 is SGHAT and CDR2 is FQDESV (reference sequence). CDR3 length: 14 residues. Trimming shortened V by 5 bases and J by 0 bases, and 10 bases separated the two germline ends. CDR3 bases: TGTGCCAGCAGCCCCCAGACCGTGAACACTGAAGCTTTCTTT. It yields the protein CASSPQTVNTEAFF.

This clonotype was detected once. This chain joins TRBV4-1 and TRBJ2-7; no clear D. The V end lost 1 base, the J end lost 1 base, and 11 bases lay between the germline ends. This CDR3 contains 15 residues. Looked up from germline, CDR1 is MGHRA and CDR2 is YSYEKL. The CDR3 loop reads CASSQVPDGSYEQYV. CDR3 nucleotides: TGCGCCAGCAGCCAAGTACCGGACGGATCCTACGAGCAGTACGTC.

The CDR3 DNA reads as TGTGCCAGCAGCTTAGGGAGAGGCACCTACGAGCAGTACTTC. The encoded protein is CASSLGRGTYEQYF. The chain recombines TRBV7-8 with TRBJ2-7; D is uncertain. The CDR3 has 14 residues. V dropped 1 base and J dropped 2 bases, with 9 bases sitting between them. Germline V lookup: CDR1 SGHVS, CDR2 FQNEAQ. The full variable domain, in which reference TRBV7-8 and TRBJ2-7 provide the parts outside the CDR3, is GAGVSQSPRYKVAKRGQDVALRCDPISGHVSLFWYQQALGQGPEFLTYFQNEAQLDKSGLPSDRFFAERPEGSVSTLKIQRTQQEDSAVYLCASSLGRGTYEQYFGPGTRLTVT.

V is TRBV6-4 and J is TRBJ1-6; TRBD1 agrees at 9 bases. The germline V gene encodes CDR1 MRHNA and CDR2 SNTAGT. The V segment lost 4 bases and the J segment 8 bases; nucleotides outside the gene matches: 6. The CDR3 sequence is 15 residues long. This chain's CDR3 is CASSATTGGDSPLHF. The DNA of the CDR3 is TGTGCCAGCAGTGCCACGACAGGGGGGGATTCACCCCTCCACTTT.

The genes are TRBV7-9 and TRBJ2-5, with a possible D match to TRBD2 (6 bases). Germline V CDR1 and CDR2: SEHNR, FQNEAQ (reference sequence). Trimming removed 1 base from V and 0 bases from J, with 9 bases in between. CDR3 length equals 15 residues. The CDR3 loop reads CASSLVSGNQETQYF. DNA for the CDR3: TGTGCCAGCAGCTTAGTTAGCGGAAACCAAGAGACCCAGTACTTC.